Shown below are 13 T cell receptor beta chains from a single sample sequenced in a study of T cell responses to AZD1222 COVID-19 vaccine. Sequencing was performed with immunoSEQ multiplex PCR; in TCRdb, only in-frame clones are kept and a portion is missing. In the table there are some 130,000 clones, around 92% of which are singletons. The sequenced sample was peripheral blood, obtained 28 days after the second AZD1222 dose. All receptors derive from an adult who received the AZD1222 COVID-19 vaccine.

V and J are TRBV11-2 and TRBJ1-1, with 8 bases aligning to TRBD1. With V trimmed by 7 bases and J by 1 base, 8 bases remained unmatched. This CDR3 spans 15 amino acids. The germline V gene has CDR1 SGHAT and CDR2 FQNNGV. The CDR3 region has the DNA TGTGCCAGCACCTGGGGGACAGGCCCGAACACTGAAGCTTTCTTT. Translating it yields CASTWGTGPNTEAFF. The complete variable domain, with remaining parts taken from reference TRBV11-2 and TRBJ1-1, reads EAGVAQSPRYKIIEKRQSVAFWCNPISGHATLYWYQQILGQGPKLLIQFQNNGVVDDSQLPKDRFSAERLKGVDSTLKIQPAKLEDSAVYLCASTWGTGPNTEAFFGQGTRLTVV.

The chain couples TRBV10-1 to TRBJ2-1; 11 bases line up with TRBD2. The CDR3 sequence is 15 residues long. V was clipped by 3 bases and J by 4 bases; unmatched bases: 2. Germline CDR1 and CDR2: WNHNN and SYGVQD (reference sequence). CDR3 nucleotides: TGCGCCAGCAGTGATACTAGCGGGAGATACAATGAGCAGTTCTTC. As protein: CASSDTSGRYNEQFF.

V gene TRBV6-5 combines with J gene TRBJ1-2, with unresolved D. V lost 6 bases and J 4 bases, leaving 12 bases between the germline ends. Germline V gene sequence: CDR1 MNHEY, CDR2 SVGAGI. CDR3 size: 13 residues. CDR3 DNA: TGTGCCAGCAGAATCCGGAATAGCTATGGCTACACCTTC. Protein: CASRIRNSYGYTF.

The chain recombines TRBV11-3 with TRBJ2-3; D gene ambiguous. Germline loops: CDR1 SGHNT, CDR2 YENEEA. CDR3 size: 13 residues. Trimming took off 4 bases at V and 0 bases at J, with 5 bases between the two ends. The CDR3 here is CASSYGSTDTQYF. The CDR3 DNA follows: TGTGCCAGCAGCTACGGAAGCACAGATACGCAGTATTTT.

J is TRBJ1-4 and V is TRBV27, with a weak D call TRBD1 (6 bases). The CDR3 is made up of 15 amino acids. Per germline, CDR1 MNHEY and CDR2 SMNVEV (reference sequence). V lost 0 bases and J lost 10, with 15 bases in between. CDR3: CASSLSGGEGGKLFF. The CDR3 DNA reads TGTGCCAGCAGTTTATCGGGCGGGGAAGGGGGAAAACTGTTTTTT. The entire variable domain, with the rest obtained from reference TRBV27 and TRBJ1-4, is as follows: EAQVTQNPRYLITVTGKKLTVTCSQNMNHEYMSWYRQDPGLGLRQIYYSMNVEVTDKGDVPEGYKVSRKEKRNFPLILESPSPNQTSLYFCASSLSGGEGGKLFFGSGTQLSVL.

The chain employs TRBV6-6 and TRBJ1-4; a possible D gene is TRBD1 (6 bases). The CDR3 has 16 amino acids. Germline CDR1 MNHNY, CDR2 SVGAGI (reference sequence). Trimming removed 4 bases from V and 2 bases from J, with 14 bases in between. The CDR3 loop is CASSFFRGATNEKLFF. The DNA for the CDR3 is TGTGCCAGCAGTTTTTTCAGGGGAGCGACTAATGAAAAACTGTTTTTT.

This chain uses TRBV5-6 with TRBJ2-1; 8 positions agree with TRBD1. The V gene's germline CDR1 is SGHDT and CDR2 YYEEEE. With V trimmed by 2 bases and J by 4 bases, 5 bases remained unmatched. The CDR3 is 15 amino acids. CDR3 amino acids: CASSFRQGQYNEQFF. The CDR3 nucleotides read TGTGCCAGCAGCTTCAGACAGGGGCAGTACAATGAGCAGTTCTTC.

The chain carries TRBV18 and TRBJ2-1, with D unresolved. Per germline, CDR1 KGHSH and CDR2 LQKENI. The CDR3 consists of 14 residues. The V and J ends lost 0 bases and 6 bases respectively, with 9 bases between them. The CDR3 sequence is CASSPPSRVNEQFF. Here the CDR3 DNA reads TGTGCCAGCTCACCACCAAGCCGGGTCAATGAGCAGTTCTTC.

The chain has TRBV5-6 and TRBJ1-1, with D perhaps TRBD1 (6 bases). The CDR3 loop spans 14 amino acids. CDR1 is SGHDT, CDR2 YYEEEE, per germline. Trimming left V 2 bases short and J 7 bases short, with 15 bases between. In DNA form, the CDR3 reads TGTGCCAGCAGCTTAGGGGGGGCTCGTGGTGAAGCTTTCTTT. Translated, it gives CASSLGGARGEAFF.

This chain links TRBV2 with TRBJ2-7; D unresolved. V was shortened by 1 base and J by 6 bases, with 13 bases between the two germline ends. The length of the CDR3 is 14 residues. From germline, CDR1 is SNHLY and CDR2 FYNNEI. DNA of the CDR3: TGTGCCAGCAGTGAAGATCTAGGTTCCATCGAGCAGTACTTC. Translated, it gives CASSEDLGSIEQYF. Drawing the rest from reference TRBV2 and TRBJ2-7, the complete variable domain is EPEVTQTPSHQVTQMGQEVILRCVPISNHLYFYWYRQILGQKVEFLVSFYNNEISEKSEIFDDQFSVERPDGSNFTLKIRSTKLEDSAMYFCASSEDLGSIEQYFGPGTRLTVT.

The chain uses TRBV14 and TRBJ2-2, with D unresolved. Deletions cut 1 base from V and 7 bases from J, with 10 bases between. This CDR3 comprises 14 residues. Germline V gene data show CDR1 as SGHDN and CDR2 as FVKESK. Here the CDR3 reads CASSQGWRNGELFF. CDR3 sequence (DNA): TGTGCCAGCAGCCAAGGGTGGCGGAACGGGGAGCTGTTTTTT.

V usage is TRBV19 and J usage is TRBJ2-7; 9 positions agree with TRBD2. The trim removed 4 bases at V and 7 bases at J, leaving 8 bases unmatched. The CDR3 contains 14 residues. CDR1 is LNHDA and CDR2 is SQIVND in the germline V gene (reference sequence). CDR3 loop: CASSNTLTSGEQYF. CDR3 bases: TGTGCCAGTAGTAACACCCTGACTAGCGGAGAGCAGTACTTC.

In DNA form, the CDR3 reads TGTGCCAGCAGTGTGGGACAGATGAACACTGAAGCTTTCTTT. Its protein product is CASSVGQMNTEAFF. This sequence joins TRBV2 and TRBJ1-1, with 7 bases lining up with TRBD1. With V trimmed by 4 bases and J by 0 bases, 2 bases remained unmatched. This CDR3 is 14 amino acids long. Germline V gives CDR1 SNHLY, CDR2 FYNNEI.